The 29 T cell receptor beta chains listed next were all sequenced from one sample in a study of radiation and T cells in renal cell carcinoma. Profiling relied on immunoSEQ multiplex PCR, and the TCRdb table lists in-frame clones only, not all of them. The sample records about 140,000 clones, over 65% being singletons. The time point here: baseline pretreatment blood. Treatment: 15 Gy SBRT to primary tumor, nephrectomy 4 weeks later. The starting material was blood, obtained from a patient whose treatment included radiotherapy and nephrectomy. The receptor set was obtained from a woman aged 45-60 years with renal cell carcinoma.

The CDR3 reads CASSPGLAVTSEQYF. The CDR3 DNA is TGCGCCAGCAGTCCCGGGTTAGCGGTGACTTCCGAGCAGTACTTC. This chain links TRBV10-1 with TRBJ2-7; possibly TRBD2 for D (6 bases). V gave up 5 bases and J gave up 6 bases, with 20 bases separating them. This CDR3 has 15 residues. CDR1 and CDR2 (germline): WNHNN, SYGVQD (reference sequence).

The J gene is TRBJ2-3, the V gene TRBV10-1, with TRBD1 matching over 7 bases. CDR3 length equals 14 residues. The germline V gene has CDR1 WNHNN and CDR2 SYGVQD (reference sequence). J was trimmed by 6 bases and V by 4 bases; bases with no gene match: 7. The CDR3 nucleotides are TGCGCCAGCAGTGTAGACAGGGTGCATGATACGCAGTATTTT. Protein: CASSVDRVHDTQYF.

The chain is built from TRBV7-9 and TRBJ2-3, with a weak D call TRBD2 (6 bases). Trimming cost V 4 bases and J 0 bases, with 11 bases left between them. The CDR3 extends over 15 amino acids. Looked up from germline, CDR1 is SEHNR and CDR2 is FQNEAQ (reference sequence). DNA of the CDR3: TGTGCCAGCAGCTATCGACTAGAAAGCACAGATACGCAGTATTTT. Translated, it gives CASSYRLESTDTQYF.

The chain recombines TRBV28 with TRBJ2-7; weak D call: TRBD2 (6 bases). This CDR3 is built from 14 residues. Germline assignment: CDR1 MDHEN and CDR2 SYDVKM. V was shortened by 7 bases and J by 4 bases, with 17 bases between the two germline ends. DNA for the CDR3: TGTGCCAGCACGGGGGACCTCTCGGGTTACGAGCAGTACTTC. It encodes CASTGDLSGYEQYF.

The chain uses TRBV4-3 and TRBJ2-7; possible D gene TRBD2, 6 bases. Germline lookup yields CDR1 LGHNA and CDR2 YSLEER. V was cut by 0 bases and J by 3 bases, with 12 bases left in between. The CDR3 loop spans 15 amino acids. The CDR3 region has the DNA TGCGCCAGCAGCCAAGATGGCACTAGCTACTACGAGCAGTACTTC. Residues: CASSQDGTSYYEQYF.

This chain uses TRBV10-1 with TRBJ1-1, with a weak D call TRBD1 (6 bases). In germline, CDR1 is WNHNN, CDR2 SYGVQD (reference sequence). The V end was cut by 8 bases, the J end by 2 bases, with 12 bases between. The CDR3 is 13 amino acids. The CDR3 bases are TGCGCCAGCCGGGGGGCGGTTAACACTGAAGCTTTCTTT. Translating gives CASRGAVNTEAFF.

The rearrangement links TRBV5-6 to TRBJ1-5; maybe TRBD1 (6 bases). The V and J ends lost 4 bases and 0 bases respectively, with 17 bases between them. From germline, CDR1 is SGHDT and CDR2 YYEEEE. This CDR3 is 17 amino acids long. CDR3 coding DNA: TGTGCCAGCAGCACAGGACTGGACAGATATAGCAATCAGCCCCAGCATTTT. Encoded protein: CASSTGLDRYSNQPQHF.

The CDR3 nucleotides read TGTGCCAGCAGCTTAGTGACAGGGGAAATCTCTGGAAACACCATATATTTT. Protein sequence: CASSLVTGEISGNTIYF. V usage is TRBV7-2 and J usage is TRBJ1-3, with TRBD1 identical over 8 bases. The germline V gene has CDR1 SGHTA and CDR2 FQGNSA. The length of the CDR3 is 17 residues. With 1 base clipped from V and 0 bases from J, the junction kept 5 bases outside the gene matches.

The V call is TRBV6-8, the J call TRBJ2-7; D possibly uses TRBD1 or TRBD2 (5 bases each). V was clipped by 5 bases and J by 3 bases, with 23 bases between them. Germline CDR1 and CDR2: MNHGY and SAAAGT. The CDR3 is made up of 17 amino acids. CDR3 protein: CASSGTPCASTDYEQYF. CDR3 DNA: TGTGCCAGCAGTGGGACCCCCTGCGCCTCGACAGACTACGAGCAGTACTTC.

A single count supports this clone. This chain uses TRBV6-5 with TRBJ2-7, with D perhaps being TRBD1 or TRBD2 (6 bases each). Germline V gene lookup returns CDR1 MNHEY and CDR2 SVGAGI. V dropped 6 bases and J dropped 6 bases, with 21 bases sitting between them. The CDR3 covers 15 residues. The CDR3 bases are TGTGCCAGCAGCGACTTTAGCGGAGGCAGGGGCGAGCAGTACTTC. It is translated as CASSDFSGGRGEQYF.

This chain connects TRBV27 to TRBJ1-4; 8 bases map to TRBD1. The ends lost 5 bases at V and 8 bases at J; junction bases unmatched: 7. This CDR3 contains 14 residues. CDR1 MNHEY and CDR2 SMNVEV come from the germline V gene (reference sequence). CDR3 sequence reads: CASSVDRVGEKLFF. As DNA, the CDR3 is TGTGCCAGCAGTGTGGACAGGGTAGGAGAAAAACTGTTTTTT. Full variable domain (rest looked up from reference TRBV27 and TRBJ1-4): EAQVTQNPRYLITVTGKKLTVTCSQNMNHEYMSWYRQDPGLGLRQIYYSMNVEVTDKGDVPEGYKVSRKEKRNFPLILESPSPNQTSLYFCASSVDRVGEKLFFGSGTQLSVL.

This clone was counted a few times. CDR3 bases: TGTGCCAGTAGTATCAAGAACAGCGGGGACTCCTACGAGCAGTACTTC. This gives the protein CASSIKNSGDSYEQYF. This chain connects TRBV19 to TRBJ2-7; 7 nucleotides agree with TRBD2. Trimming at V came to 3 bases and at J to 0 bases, leaving 8 bases not matched to a gene. The CDR3 is made up of 16 amino acids. Germline loops: CDR1 LNHDA, CDR2 SQIVND (reference sequence).

The chain combines TRBV5-1 with TRBJ2-5; 7 positions match TRBD2. The CDR3 extends over 15 amino acids. Germline V gene sequence: CDR1 SGHRS, CDR2 YFSETQ. The junction had 7 bases not matched to a gene; V was cut back by 0 bases and J by 5 bases. The CDR3, as DNA: TGCGCCAGCAGCTTGGCCAGCGGGGAGGACGAGACCCAGTACTTC. Residues: CASSLASGEDETQYF.

The V gene is TRBV10-1, the J gene TRBJ2-5; TRBD2 matches 10 bases. Germline V gives CDR1 WNHNN, CDR2 SYGVQD (reference sequence). V dropped 0 bases and J dropped 4; count of bases not matched to a gene: 5. This CDR3 comprises 16 residues. The CDR3 sequence is CASSESGLAVGETQYF. The CDR3 coding sequence is TGCGCCAGCAGTGAGTCTGGACTAGCGGTTGGAGAGACCCAGTACTTC.

The rearrangement joins TRBV7-9 to TRBJ1-1; D unresolved. The germline gives CDR1 SEHNR, CDR2 FQNEAQ (reference sequence). The germline V and J ends were trimmed by 0 bases and 2 bases, with 10 bases remaining between them. This CDR3 contains 15 residues. CDR3 sequence (DNA): TGTGCCAGCAGCTTAGCGCAGAGACACAACACTGAAGCTTTCTTT. It translates to CASSLAQRHNTEAFF. The full variable domain, completed using reference TRBV7-9 and TRBJ1-1, is DTGVSQNPRHKITKRGQNVTFRCDPISEHNRLYWYRQTLGQGPEFLTYFQNEAQLEKSRLLSDRFSAERPKGSFSTLEIQRTEQGDSAMYLCASSLAQRHNTEAFFGQGTRLTVV.

This clone has a handful of counts. The chain couples TRBV25-1 to TRBJ1-2, with D uncertain. The V and J ends lost 0 bases and 3 bases respectively, with 5 bases between them. Germline V gene sequence: CDR1 MGHDK, CDR2 SYGVNS. This CDR3 contains 13 residues. This chain's CDR3 is CASSEYLYYGYTF. CDR3 DNA sequence: TGTGCCAGCAGTGAATACCTCTACTATGGCTACACCTTC.

This clone was detected a few times. The genes are TRBV2 and TRBJ1-5; D not certain. The germline gives CDR1 SNHLY, CDR2 FYNNEI. V lost 3 bases and J 4 bases, leaving 13 bases between the germline ends. This CDR3 region has 15 residues. CDR3 protein: CASSEAERRNQPQHF. CDR3 bases: TGTGCCAGCAGTGAGGCGGAGAGGCGGAATCAGCCCCAGCATTTT.

J is TRBJ1-5 and V is TRBV5-1; no clear D gene. The V gene lost 1 base and the J gene lost 2 bases, with 10 bases spanning the gap. This CDR3 comprises 15 residues. CDR1 is SGHRS, CDR2 YFSETQ, per germline. The CDR3 spells CASSLWLRGNQPQHF. The DNA of the CDR3 is TGCGCCAGCAGCTTGTGGTTGCGGGGCAATCAGCCCCAGCATTTT.

The chain couples TRBV5-1 to TRBJ1-3; no clear D gene. The V and J ends lost 4 bases and 0 bases respectively, with 11 bases between them. Germline CDR1 is SGHRS and CDR2 is YFSETQ. The length of the CDR3 is 15 residues. In DNA, the CDR3 is TGCGCCAGCAGCGGTGCACCGGGCTCTGGAAACACCATATATTTT. Amino acid sequence: CASSGAPGSGNTIYF.

The V and J genes are TRBV4-2 and TRBJ1-1; D may be TRBD1 (5 bases). V was cut by 0 bases and J by 2 bases, with 13 bases left in between. CDR1 is LGHNA and CDR2 is YNFKEQ in the germline V gene. CDR3 length equals 16 residues. The CDR3 nucleotides read TGTGCCAGCAGCCAAGAGGGGGTAGGAGACAACACTGAAGCTTTCTTT. It encodes CASSQEGVGDNTEAFF.

The rearrangement uses TRBV7-9 and TRBJ2-7, with D unresolved. V gave up 1 base and J gave up 7 bases, with 5 bases separating them. Germline V gene data show CDR1 as SEHNR and CDR2 as FQNEAQ (reference sequence). The CDR3 extends over 11 amino acids. CDR3 nucleotide sequence: TGTGCCAGCAGCTTAGACCATGAGCAGTACTTC. Protein product: CASSLDHEQYF.

The chain employs TRBV5-1 and TRBJ1-2, with 9 bases lining up with TRBD1. The J segment lost 6 bases and the V segment lost 4 bases, leaving 13 bases of the junction unmatched. Germline CDR1 and CDR2: SGHRS and YFSETQ. This CDR3 has 16 amino acids. CDR3 in amino acids: CASSPGQGTPTDGYTF. CDR3 sequence (DNA): TGCGCCAGCAGCCCGGGACAGGGTACACCCACGGATGGCTACACCTTC. The variable domain in full, with the rest retrieved from reference TRBV5-1 and TRBJ1-2, is KAGVTQTPRYLIKTRGQQVTLSCSPISGHRSVSWYQQTPGQGLQFLFEYFSETQRNKGNFPGRFSGRQFSNSRSEMNVSTLELGDSALYLCASSPGQGTPTDGYTFGSGTRLTVV.

The genes are TRBV5-4 and TRBJ2-1, with 7 bases identical to TRBD2. The junction had 7 bases not matched to a gene; V was cut back by 4 bases and J by 9 bases. The CDR3 length is 13 residues. Germline V gene lookup returns CDR1 SGHNT and CDR2 YYREEE (reference sequence). The CDR3 loop is CASSRLRGSEQFF. In DNA form, the CDR3 reads TGTGCCAGCAGCCGCCTGCGGGGGAGTGAGCAGTTCTTC. Drawing the rest from reference TRBV5-4 and TRBJ2-1, the complete variable domain is ETGVTQSPTHLIKTRGQQVTLRCSSQSGHNTVSWYQQALGQGPQFIFQYYREEENGRGNFPPRFSGLQFPNYSSELNVNALELDDSALYLCASSRLRGSEQFFGPGTRLTVL.

The chain recombines TRBV6-5 with TRBJ1-1; D remains unclear. This CDR3 has 13 residues. V lost 6 bases and J lost 6, with 14 bases in between. Germline-derived CDR1 and CDR2 are MNHEY and SVGAGI. Here the CDR3 reads CASSARPGSEAFF. CDR3 nucleotide sequence: TGTGCCAGCAGCGCACGCCCAGGCTCTGAAGCTTTCTTT.

The chain's CDR3 is CASSWNRDTEAFF. The CDR3 DNA reads TGTGCCAGCAGCTGGAACCGGGACACTGAAGCTTTCTTT. This chain uses TRBV7-8 with TRBJ1-1; no definite D call. V lost 4 bases and J lost 3, with 9 bases in between. Per germline, CDR1 SGHVS and CDR2 FQNEAQ. The CDR3 runs to 13 residues.

The chain couples TRBV28 to TRBJ2-3; 8 bases fit TRBD1. V lost 5 bases and J lost 5; bases outside the gene matches: 9. CDR1 and CDR2 (germline): MDHEN, SYDVKM. CDR3 length equals 15 residues. CDR3 loop: CASSKRTGTKDTQYF. As DNA, the CDR3 is TGTGCCAGCAGTAAGAGGACAGGGACGAAAGATACGCAGTATTTT. The variable domain in full, completed from reference TRBV28 and TRBJ2-3, reads DVKVTQSSRYLVKRTGEKVFLECVQDMDHENMFWYRQDPGLGLRLIYFSYDVKMKEKGDIPEGYSVSREKKERFSLILESASTNQTSMYLCASSKRTGTKDTQYFGPGTRLTVL.

This sequence joins TRBV4-1 and TRBJ2-3; 9 nucleotides agree with TRBD2. Germline V lookup: CDR1 MGHRA, CDR2 YSYEKL. The trim removed 0 bases at V and 1 base at J, leaving 8 bases unmatched. CDR3 size: 18 residues. CDR3 loop: CASSQDLASGARTDTQYF. CDR3 coding DNA: TGCGCCAGCAGCCAAGATCTGGCTAGCGGGGCCCGCACAGATACGCAGTATTTT.

The rearrangement uses TRBV19 and TRBJ2-1; TRBD1 might be the D (5 bases). The CDR3 contains 15 residues. V lost 3 bases to trimming and J lost 2 bases, with 11 bases between them. CDR1 is LNHDA and CDR2 is SQIVND in the germline V gene (reference sequence). The CDR3 region is CASSMGHEPYNEQFF. CDR3 bases: TGTGCCAGTAGTATGGGGCACGAGCCCTACAATGAGCAGTTCTTC.

V gene TRBV6-1 combines with J gene TRBJ1-5; D might be TRBD1 (6 bases). This CDR3 comprises 17 residues. Germline CDR1 and CDR2: MNHNS and SASEGT. Trimming stripped 4 bases from V and 3 bases from J, with 19 bases between. CDR3 bases: TGTGCCAGCAGTGTTAATCCCACAGGGCTAACCAATCAGCCCCAGCATTTT. Translation: CASSVNPTGLTNQPQHF.